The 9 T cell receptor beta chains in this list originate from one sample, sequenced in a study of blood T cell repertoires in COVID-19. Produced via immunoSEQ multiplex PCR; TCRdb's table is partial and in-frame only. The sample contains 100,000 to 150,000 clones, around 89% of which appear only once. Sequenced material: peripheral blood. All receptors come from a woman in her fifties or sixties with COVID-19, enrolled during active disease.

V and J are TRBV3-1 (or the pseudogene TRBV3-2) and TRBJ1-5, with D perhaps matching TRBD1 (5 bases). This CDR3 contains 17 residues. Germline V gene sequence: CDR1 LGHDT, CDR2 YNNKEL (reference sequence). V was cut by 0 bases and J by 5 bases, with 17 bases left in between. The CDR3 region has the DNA TGTGCCAGCAGCCAAGATTTTGACAGTAAGGGCCATCAGCCCCAGCATTTT. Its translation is CASSQDFDSKGHQPQHF.

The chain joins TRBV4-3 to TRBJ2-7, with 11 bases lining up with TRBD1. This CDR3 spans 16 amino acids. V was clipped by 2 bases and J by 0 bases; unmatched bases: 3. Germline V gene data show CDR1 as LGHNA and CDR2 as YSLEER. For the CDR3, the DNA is TGCGCCAGCAGCCAAATGGGACAGGGGGGCTCCTACGAGCAGTACTTC. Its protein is CASSQMGQGGSYEQYF.

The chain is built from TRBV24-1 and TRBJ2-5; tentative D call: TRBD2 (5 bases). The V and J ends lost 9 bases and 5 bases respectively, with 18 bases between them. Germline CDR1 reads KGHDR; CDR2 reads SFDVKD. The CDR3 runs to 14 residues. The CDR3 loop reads CATSLRRGRETQYF. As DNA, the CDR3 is TGTGCCACCTCCCTCCGTAGAGGGCGGGAGACCCAGTACTTC.

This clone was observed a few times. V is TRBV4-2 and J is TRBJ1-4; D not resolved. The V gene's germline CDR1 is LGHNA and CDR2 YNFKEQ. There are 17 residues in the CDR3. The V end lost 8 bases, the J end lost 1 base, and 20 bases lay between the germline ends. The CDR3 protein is CASAQREGFVTNEKLFF. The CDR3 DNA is TGTGCCAGCGCACAGAGGGAGGGTTTTGTAACTAATGAAAAACTGTTTTTT.

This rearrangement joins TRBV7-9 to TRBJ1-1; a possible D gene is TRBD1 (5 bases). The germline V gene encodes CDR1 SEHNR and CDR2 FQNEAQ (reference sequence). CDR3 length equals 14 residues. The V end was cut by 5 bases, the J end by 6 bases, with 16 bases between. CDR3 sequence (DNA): TGTGCCAGCAGCAGAGCCCGGGGGGTGCCTGAAGCTTTCTTT. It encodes CASSRARGVPEAFF.

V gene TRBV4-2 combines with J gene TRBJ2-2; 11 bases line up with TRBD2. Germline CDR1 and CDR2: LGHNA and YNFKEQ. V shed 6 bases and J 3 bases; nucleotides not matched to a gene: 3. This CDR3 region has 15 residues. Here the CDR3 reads CASSPSGGYTGELFF. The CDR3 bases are TGTGCCAGCAGTCCTAGCGGGGGGTACACCGGGGAGCTGTTTTTT.

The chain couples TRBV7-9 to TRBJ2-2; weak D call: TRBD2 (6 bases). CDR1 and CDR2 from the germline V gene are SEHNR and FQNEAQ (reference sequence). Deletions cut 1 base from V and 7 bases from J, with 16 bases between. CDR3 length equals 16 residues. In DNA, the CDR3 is TGTGCCAGCAGCTTAGAAACGGGACTCCAGAGCGGGGAGCTGTTTTTT. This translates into CASSLETGLQSGELFF.

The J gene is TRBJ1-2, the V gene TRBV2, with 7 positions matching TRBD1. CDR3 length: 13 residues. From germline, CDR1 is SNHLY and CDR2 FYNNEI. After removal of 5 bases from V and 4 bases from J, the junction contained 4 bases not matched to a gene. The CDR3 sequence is CASSRDSSYGYTF. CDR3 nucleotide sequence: TGTGCCAGCAGTAGGGACAGCAGCTATGGCTACACCTTC. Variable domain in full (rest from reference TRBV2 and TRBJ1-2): EPEVTQTPSHQVTQMGQEVILRCVPISNHLYFYWYRQILGQKVEFLVSFYNNEISEKSEIFDDQFSVERPDGSNFTLKIRSTKLEDSAMYFCASSRDSSYGYTFGSGTRLTVV.

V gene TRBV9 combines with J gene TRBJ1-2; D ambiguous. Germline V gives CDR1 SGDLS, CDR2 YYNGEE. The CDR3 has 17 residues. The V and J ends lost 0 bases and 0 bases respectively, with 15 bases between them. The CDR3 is CASSVGPRAEANYGYTF. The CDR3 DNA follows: TGTGCCAGCAGCGTAGGACCGCGCGCGGAGGCTAACTATGGCTACACCTTC.